This entry lists 18 T cell receptor beta chains sequenced from one sample in a study of shared clonotypes between healthy human individuals. Naive CD8 isolation took CD45RO-negative cells positively selected for CCR7 and excluded terminally differentiated effector memory CD45RA+ cells. TCRdb's table, derived via immunoSEQ multiplex PCR, lists solely in-frame clones and lacks some. The sample carries 1.5 million to 2.5 million clones, 85% to 95% recorded once. Material: naive CD8+ T cells sorted from blood. The receptors originated from a man between 18 and 35 years old in good health.

CDR3 sequence: CASSVGPGVNEQFF. CDR3 coding DNA: TGTGCCAGCAGTGTAGGCCCAGGGGTCAATGAGCAGTTCTTC. The V gene is TRBV2, the J gene TRBJ2-1, with D possibly matching TRBD1 (6 bases). Germline CDR1 is SNHLY and CDR2 is FYNNEI. The CDR3 is made up of 14 amino acids. V was clipped by 4 bases and J by 6 bases, with 13 bases between them.

This rearrangement joins TRBV6-6 to TRBJ1-5; D call uncertain. Trimming took off 2 bases at V and 7 bases at J, with 9 bases between the two ends. This CDR3 contains 13 residues. CDR1 MNHNY and CDR2 SVGAGI come from the germline V gene (reference sequence). For the CDR3, the DNA is TGTGCCAGCAGTTACGAGCCGGGGCAGCCCCAGCATTTT. It yields the protein CASSYEPGQPQHF.

The J gene is TRBJ2-7, the V gene TRBV9; TRBD1 matches at 8 bases. This CDR3 contains 16 residues. Per the germline V gene, CDR1 is SGDLS and CDR2 is YYNGEE. The V segment lost 5 bases and the J segment 1 base; nucleotides outside the gene matches: 11. The CDR3 DNA reads TGTGCCAGCAGTTTCTCCGGGACAGGTCGGTCCTACGAGCAGTACTTC. Residues: CASSFSGTGRSYEQYF.

The V call is TRBV6-1, the J call TRBJ2-2, with D perhaps assigned TRBD1 or TRBD2 (5 bases each). The germline V and J ends were trimmed by 1 base and 2 bases, with 26 bases remaining between them. CDR1 and CDR2 (germline): MNHNS, SASEGT. There are 21 residues in the CDR3. The CDR3 DNA reads as TGTGCCAGCAGTGAAGACGGGGTCGAGGGGCGGGTGGAGGTCAACACCGGGGAGCTGTTTTTT. This sequence encodes CASSEDGVEGRVEVNTGELFF.

V is TRBV7-9 and J is TRBJ2-5, with D tentatively TRBD1 (6 bases). Deletions cut 0 bases from V and 1 base from J, with 15 bases between. There are 17 residues in the CDR3. In germline, CDR1 is SEHNR, CDR2 FQNEAQ (reference sequence). The CDR3 DNA reads as TGTGCCAGCAGCTTAGCGATTGGGGGCTCGACCCAAGAGACCCAGTACTTC. It codes for CASSLAIGGSTQETQYF.

This rearrangement joins TRBV5-4 to TRBJ2-7; 11 bases match TRBD2. The CDR3 is 16 residues long. V shed 4 bases, J shed 3 bases, and the junction held 9 bases outside the gene matches. In germline, CDR1 is SGHNT, CDR2 YYREEE (reference sequence). CDR3 bases: TGTGCCAGCAGCCCAGGACTAGCGGGCTTCATCTACGAGCAGTACTTC. Translation: CASSPGLAGFIYEQYF. Full variable domain (rest looked up from reference TRBV5-4 and TRBJ2-7): ETGVTQSPTHLIKTRGQQVTLRCSSQSGHNTVSWYQQALGQGPQFIFQYYREEENGRGNFPPRFSGLQFPNYSSELNVNALELDDSALYLCASSPGLAGFIYEQYFGPGTRLTVT.

The gene calls are TRBV11-2 and TRBJ1-5; no definite D call. CDR3 length: 15 residues. Germline CDR1 reads SGHAT; CDR2 reads FQNNGV. The V end lost 1 base, the J end lost 3 bases, and 10 bases lay between the germline ends. CDR3 region: CASSLAGGINQPQHF. CDR3 sequence (DNA): TGTGCCAGCAGCTTAGCTGGAGGGATCAATCAGCCCCAGCATTTT.

Regarding this clone: Other DNA sequences in the sample encode the same CDR3. V is TRBV2 and J is TRBJ2-7; TRBD2 matches at 7 bases. The CDR3 consists of 15 residues. The J segment lost 1 base and the V segment lost 1 base, leaving 4 bases of the junction unmatched. CDR1 is SNHLY, CDR2 FYNNEI, per germline. As DNA, the CDR3 is TGTGCCAGCAGTGAAGGAGCGGGAAGTTCCTACGAGCAGTACTTC. Translating gives CASSEGAGSSYEQYF.

As DNA, the CDR3 is TGCGCCAGCAGTGAGACTAGCGGGGAGCAGTACTTC. Translating it yields CASSETSGEQYF. V is TRBV10-1 and J is TRBJ2-7; 9 bases line up with TRBD2. CDR3 size: 12 residues. Germline CDR1 is WNHNN and CDR2 is SYGVQD (reference sequence). The ends lost 2 bases at V and 7 bases at J; junction bases unmatched: 0.

CDR3 DNA sequence: TGTGCCAGCAGCGCTACTAGCGGTATCGAGGAGACCCAGTACTTC. This encodes CASSATSGIEETQYF. The V gene is TRBV7-9, the J gene TRBJ2-5, with 8 positions matching TRBD2. From germline, CDR1 is SEHNR and CDR2 FQNEAQ (reference sequence). Unmatched junction bases numbered 10, after V lost 5 bases and J lost 5 bases. The length of the CDR3 is 15 residues.

Turning to this clone: In the same sample, other DNA sequences code for this CDR3. The V call is TRBV7-9, the J call TRBJ2-2; 8 bases fit TRBD1. V trimming: 5 bases; J trimming: 2 bases; junction bases outside the gene matches: 1. The CDR3 is made up of 14 amino acids. CDR1 is SEHNR, CDR2 FQNEAQ, per germline (reference sequence). CDR3 region: CASSGQGNTGELFF. In DNA form, the CDR3 reads TGTGCCAGCAGCGGACAGGGAAACACCGGGGAGCTGTTTTTT. Full variable domain (rest looked up from reference TRBV7-9 and TRBJ2-2): DTGVSQNPRHKITKRGQNVTFRCDPISEHNRLYWYRQTLGQGPEFLTYFQNEAQLEKSRLLSDRFSAERPKGSFSTLEIQRTEQGDSAMYLCASSGQGNTGELFFGEGSRLTVL.

The rearrangement links TRBV4-2 to TRBJ2-3, with 7 bases lining up with TRBD2. Germline V gene lookup returns CDR1 LGHNA and CDR2 YNFKEQ. V gave up 0 bases and J gave up 3 bases; unmatched junction bases: 9. This CDR3 spans 17 amino acids. CDR3 loop: CASSQDDGGTQTDTQYF. As DNA, the CDR3 is TGTGCCAGCAGCCAAGATGACGGGGGGACCCAAACAGATACGCAGTATTTT.

About this clone itself: Other nucleotide sequences in the sample specify the same CDR3. The V gene is TRBV6-5, the J gene TRBJ2-1, with D unresolved. Germline V gene sequence: CDR1 MNHEY, CDR2 SVGAGI. The CDR3 has 14 residues. The V and J ends lost 0 bases and 3 bases respectively, with 6 bases between them. The CDR3: CASSYSEGYNEQFF. In nucleotides, the CDR3 is TGTGCCAGCAGTTACTCGGAAGGCTACAATGAGCAGTTCTTC.

This chain links TRBV9 with TRBJ2-5, with D maybe TRBD1 (6 bases). This CDR3 spans 14 amino acids. V was clipped by 0 bases and J by 5 bases, with 11 bases between them. The germline V gene has CDR1 SGDLS and CDR2 YYNGEE. This CDR3 reads CASSVAGDGETQYF. CDR3 DNA sequence: TGTGCCAGCAGCGTAGCAGGGGATGGGGAGACCCAGTACTTC.

The chain joins TRBV5-6 to TRBJ2-7; D not resolved. V was clipped by 0 bases and J by 0 bases, with 13 bases between them. CDR1 and CDR2 (germline): SGHDT, YYEEEE. The CDR3 loop spans 16 amino acids. CDR3 in DNA: TGTGCCAGCAGCTTGGGTGGGCGTCACAGCTCCTACGAGCAGTACTTC. This translates into CASSLGGRHSSYEQYF.

J is TRBJ2-1 and V is TRBV6-5; D is possibly TRBD2 (5 bases). This CDR3 comprises 14 residues. The V gene's germline CDR1 is MNHEY and CDR2 SVGAGI. Trimming removed 4 bases at V and 4 bases at J, with 11 bases between. The CDR3 protein is CASSSFSEYNEQFF. The CDR3 bases are TGTGCCAGCAGTTCCTTTAGCGAGTACAATGAGCAGTTCTTC.

This clone showed up just once. This sequence joins TRBV10-3 and TRBJ2-3; 8 bases match TRBD2. This CDR3 has 16 residues. Germline CDR1 ENHRY, CDR2 SYGVKD. Germline trimming cut 2 bases from V and 6 bases from J; bases unmatched to any gene: 10. DNA for the CDR3: TGTGCCATCAGTGAGCTCTCAAGCGGGGGAATGGATACGCAGTATTTT. It yields the protein CAISELSSGGMDTQYF.

This chain joins TRBV27 and TRBJ2-1, with D tentatively TRBD1 or TRBD2 (5 bases each). CDR1 is MNHEY, CDR2 SMNVEV, per germline (reference sequence). Trimming cost V 1 base and J 5 bases, with 15 bases left between them. This CDR3 contains 16 residues. The CDR3 protein is CASSLWGEGTDNEQFF. DNA of the CDR3: TGTGCCAGCAGTTTATGGGGTGAAGGGACGGACAATGAGCAGTTCTTC.